This is a list of T cell receptor beta chains from one sample in a study of blood T cell repertoires in COVID-19. Sequenced by immunoSEQ multiplex PCR; TCRdb stores in-frame clones only, minus some. The sample lists more than 350,000 clones; 70% to 90% were seen once. The sample consisted of peripheral blood. These receptors were collected from a woman aged 25 to 39 with COVID-19, enrolled during active disease. Both conserved end residues are part of each CDR3. A D gene is named only where the DNA matches it firmly. Some rows have no size entry. The others give once, few or many, or a class for an expanded clone.

V	size	D	J	DNA	CDR3
TRBV5-1	NA	NA	TRBJ1-4	TGCGCCAGCAGCTTGGGGGCTCGGGCTCCCCGGGGAGCTAATGAAAAACTGTTTTTT	CASSLGARAPRGANEKLFF
TRBV10-3	NA	TRBD2	TRBJ2-3	TGTGCCATCTCGGGAGGGACACATAAATCTAGCACAGATACGCAGTATTTT	CAISGGTHKSSTDTQYF
TRBV6-2/TRBV6-3	few	NA	TRBJ1-5	TGTGCCAGCAGTTACTCGGGCGGGGGGCAGCCCCAGCATTTT	CASSYSGGGQPQHF
TRBV7-2	NA	TRBD2	TRBJ2-1	TGTGCCAGCAGCTTATCTAGCGGGGGGGCCAATGAGCAGTTCTTC	CASSLSSGGANEQFF
TRBV9	once	NA	TRBJ2-5	TGTGCCAGCAGCCAGGGGCCCCAGGGGCAGACCCAGTACTTC	CASSQGPQGQTQYF
TRBV2	NA	TRBD1	TRBJ1-5	TGTGCCAGCAGGGAAGGGACAGGCCAAAATCAGCCCCAGCATTTT	CASREGTGQNQPQHF
TRBV7-9	once	TRBD1	TRBJ2-1	TGTGCCAGCAGAAAAATAGGACAGGGGGGGTACAATGAGCAGTTCTTC	CASRKIGQGGYNEQFF
TRBV10-3	NA	TRBD2	TRBJ2-7	TGTGCCATCAGTGAGGGGACTAGCGGGACTTTAACTACCTACGAGCAGTACTTC	CAISEGTSGTLTTYEQYF
TRBV19	few	TRBD1	TRBJ1-5	TGTGCCAGTAGTATCGGACAGGGAGGACATCAGCCCCAGCATTTT	CASSIGQGGHQPQHF
TRBV19	NA	NA	TRBJ1-1	TGTGCCAGTACGAACGGAGCTGAAGCTTTCTTT	CASTNGAEAFF